This passage covers 32 T cell receptor beta chains from one sample sequenced in a study of blood T cell repertoires in COVID-19. This table comes from immunoSEQ multiplex PCR, and its TCRdb copy is limited to in-frame clones, with some not included. Altogether 130,000 or so clones are present, roughly 86% being singletons, with the ten largest covering 9.5% to 15%. Specimen: peripheral blood. These receptors were taken from a human donor in a cohort sampled during active COVID-19.

The chain is built from TRBV7-9 and TRBJ2-5; D might be TRBD2 (5 bases). CDR1 is SEHNR and CDR2 is FQNEAQ in the germline V gene (reference sequence). V was trimmed by 2 bases and J by 5 bases, leaving 9 bases between them. CDR3 length equals 13 residues. CDR3: CASSLSSGETQYF. As DNA, the CDR3 is TGTGCCAGCAGCTTATCCTCGGGGGAGACCCAGTACTTC.

This clone was seen only a few times. The chain carries TRBV11-2 and TRBJ1-1; TRBD1 agrees at 7 bases. The V segment lost 0 bases and the J segment 5 bases; nucleotides outside the gene matches: 6. Germline loops: CDR1 SGHAT, CDR2 FQNNGV. The CDR3 runs to 15 residues. CDR3 amino acids: CASSLDTGVNTEAFF. The CDR3 coding sequence is TGTGCCAGCAGCTTAGATACAGGGGTAAATACTGAAGCTTTCTTT.

The CDR3 DNA reads as TGTGCCACCAGCAGAGATCGTTACGGGGCCTACGAGCAGTACTTC. Protein sequence: CATSRDRYGAYEQYF. The V and J genes are TRBV15 and TRBJ2-7, with D tentatively TRBD2 (5 bases). The CDR3 contains 15 residues. V was shortened by 0 bases and J by 2 bases, with 11 bases between the two germline ends. Germline values: CDR1 LNHNV, CDR2 YYDKDF (reference sequence).

The chain carries TRBV19 and TRBJ1-1, with D possibly being TRBD1 (5 bases). Trimming stripped 7 bases from V and 7 bases from J, with 22 bases between. From germline, CDR1 is LNHDA and CDR2 SQIVND (reference sequence). The length of the CDR3 is 15 residues. For the CDR3, the DNA is TGTGCCAGTAAGGGAGCGGGCGGGGCCGGACTTGAAGCTTTCTTT. Its protein product is CASKGAGGAGLEAFF.

V usage is TRBV30 and J usage is TRBJ1-1, with 7 bases matching TRBD1. The germline V gene has CDR1 GTSNPN and CDR2 SVGIG (reference sequence). This CDR3 is 17 amino acids long. J lost 0 bases, V lost 5 bases, and 15 bases had no gene match. CDR3 amino acids: CAWDGNRGMSMNTEAFF. In DNA form, the CDR3 reads TGTGCCTGGGACGGAAACAGGGGAATGAGTATGAACACTGAAGCTTTCTTT.

The chain combines TRBV24-1 with TRBJ2-5, with D tentatively TRBD1 (8 bases). The germline V and J ends were trimmed by 4 bases and 4 bases, with 18 bases remaining between them. The V gene's germline CDR1 is KGHDR and CDR2 SFDVKD. The CDR3 has 16 residues. CDR3: CATSDPGQGGIETQYF. The DNA of the CDR3 is TGTGCCACCAGTGACCCTGGACAGGGAGGGATAGAGACCCAGTACTTC.

In its sample, this clone was seen once. This chain connects TRBV19 to TRBJ2-7; 8 bases align to TRBD1. The length of the CDR3 is 13 residues. From germline, CDR1 is LNHDA and CDR2 SQIVND (reference sequence). After removal of 3 bases from V and 3 bases from J, the junction contained 1 base not matched to a gene. CDR3 nucleotides: TGTGCCAGTAGTATCGGGACAGGCTACGAGCAGTACTTC. As protein: CASSIGTGYEQYF.

The chain combines TRBV7-9 with TRBJ2-3, with D tentatively TRBD2 (5 bases). V was pared by 2 bases and J by 4 bases, with 22 bases between. There are 18 residues in the CDR3. Per the germline V gene, CDR1 is SEHNR and CDR2 is FQNEAQ (reference sequence). CDR3 in amino acids: CASSLTPLATGVADTQYF. The CDR3 DNA reads as TGTGCCAGCAGCTTAACGCCCTTAGCGACGGGTGTGGCAGATACGCAGTATTTT. Together with reference TRBV7-9 and TRBJ2-3, the CDR3 gives the full variable domain: DTGVSQNPRHKITKRGQNVTFRCDPISEHNRLYWYRQTLGQGPEFLTYFQNEAQLEKSRLLSDRFSAERPKGSFSTLEIQRTEQGDSAMYLCASSLTPLATGVADTQYFGPGTRLTVL.

V gene TRBV27 combines with J gene TRBJ1-1, with a tentative D call TRBD1 (6 bases). Trimming pared 5 bases from V and 6 bases from J, leaving 19 bases between. Germline CDR1 is MNHEY and CDR2 is SMNVEV (reference sequence). The CDR3 spans 15 residues. The CDR3 sequence: CASSPLGQPRAEAFF. The CDR3 bases are TGTGCCAGCAGTCCTCTTGGACAGCCTAGAGCTGAAGCTTTCTTT.

The chain combines TRBV7-2 with TRBJ2-3, with TRBD2 matching over 7 bases. The CDR3 is made up of 14 amino acids. Germline CDR1 reads SGHTA; CDR2 reads FQGNSA. Trimming cost V 5 bases and J 10 bases; bases outside gene matches: 12. CDR3 bases: TGTGCCAGCAGCGGATCGGGACTATCGGGGTCGCAGTATTTT. Translating it yields CASSGSGLSGSQYF.

The rearrangement joins TRBV7-2 to TRBJ1-5; tentatively, D is TRBD1 (5 bases). CDR3 length: 15 residues. The germline CDR1 and CDR2 sequences are SGHTA and FQGNSA. V lost 5 bases, J lost 5 bases, and 16 bases lay in between. CDR3 bases: TGTGCCAGCAGCCAAACAGGAGCCCAGCATCAGCCCCAGCATTTT. Translation: CASSQTGAQHQPQHF. Looking up the rest from reference TRBV7-2 and TRBJ1-5 gives the full variable domain: GAGVSQSPSNKVTEKGKDVELRCDPISGHTALYWYRQSLGQGLEFLIYFQGNSAPDKSGLPSDRFSAERTGGSVSTLTIQRTQQEDSAVYLCASSQTGAQHQPQHFGDGTRLSIL.

The chain is built from TRBV19 and TRBJ1-1; 8 positions match TRBD1. Trimming took 6 bases from V and 1 from J; bases not matched to a gene: 4. From germline, CDR1 is LNHDA and CDR2 SQIVND (reference sequence). The CDR3 has 14 residues. CDR3 in DNA: TGTGCCAGTAGAGAACAGGGGGAGAACACTGAAGCTTTCTTT. Encoded protein: CASREQGENTEAFF.

A single count supports this clone. J is TRBJ2-5 and V is TRBV7-6; 8 positions agree with TRBD2. This CDR3 contains 15 residues. V was clipped by 5 bases and J by 4 bases; unmatched bases: 9. Germline V lookup: CDR1 SGHVS, CDR2 FNYEAQ. CDR3 amino acids: CASSPVAGLGETQYF. The CDR3 region has the DNA TGTGCCAGCAGCCCGGTAGCGGGGTTGGGAGAGACCCAGTACTTC.

The chain employs TRBV3-1 (or the pseudogene TRBV3-2) and TRBJ1-1; perhaps TRBD1 as D (6 bases). Trimming left V 0 bases short and J 0 bases short, with 14 bases between. Per germline, CDR1 LGHDT and CDR2 YNNKEL (reference sequence). CDR3 length: 17 amino acids. CDR3 DNA sequence: TGTGCCAGCAGCCAAGACGGCGGGGGCCACATGAACACTGAAGCTTTCTTT. This encodes CASSQDGGGHMNTEAFF.

This clone has only a few counts. The chain employs TRBV5-1 and TRBJ2-1, with D perhaps matching TRBD2 (7 bases). From germline, CDR1 is SGHRS and CDR2 YFSETQ. Trimming shortened V by 4 bases and J by 8 bases, and 19 bases separated the two germline ends. There are 15 residues in the CDR3. The CDR3 loop reads CASSLKGGGSHEQFF. The CDR3 DNA reads TGCGCCAGCAGCCTTAAGGGGGGGGGCTCCCATGAGCAGTTCTTC.

The chain is built from TRBV2 and TRBJ2-2; maybe TRBD2 (6 bases). Germline-derived CDR1 and CDR2 are SNHLY and FYNNEI. V lost 1 base to trimming and J lost 5 bases, with 17 bases between them. CDR3 length equals 17 residues. CDR3 in DNA: TGTGCCAGCAGTGAAGTGGGAGCGGGCCCCGGGACCGGGGAGCTGTTTTTT. Translating gives CASSEVGAGPGTGELFF.

The V call is TRBV5-8, the J call TRBJ2-3; D not certain. The CDR3 covers 14 residues. Germline loops: CDR1 SGHTS, CDR2 YDEGEE. The ends were cut back, 3 bases at V and 2 bases at J, with 10 bases in the middle. CDR3 nucleotides: TGTGCCAGCAGCTACGGTCTAAACACAGATACGCAGTATTTT. This translates into CASSYGLNTDTQYF.

The chain joins TRBV30 to TRBJ2-7; 8 nucleotides align to TRBD1. The CDR3 consists of 16 residues. Germline CDR1 GTSNPN, CDR2 SVGIG (reference sequence). V was clipped by 0 bases and J by 5 bases; unmatched bases: 12. CDR3 sequence reads: CAWSVGFRAGGDEQYF. CDR3 nucleotides: TGTGCCTGGAGTGTGGGGTTCCGGGCAGGGGGCGACGAGCAGTACTTC.

J is TRBJ1-4 and V is TRBV5-6; a weak D match, TRBD1 (6 bases). Trimming removed 5 bases from V and 5 bases from J, with 16 bases in between. CDR3 length: 15 amino acids. Looked up from germline, CDR1 is SGHDT and CDR2 is YYEEEE. The CDR3 DNA reads TGTGCCAGCAGTCCAGTACAGGGAGACAATGAAAAACTGTTTTTT. This encodes CASSPVQGDNEKLFF. Variable domain in full (rest from reference TRBV5-6 and TRBJ1-4): DAGVTQSPTHLIKTRGQQVTLRCSPKSGHDTVSWYQQALGQGPQFIFQYYEEEERQRGNFPDRFSGHQFPNYSSELNVNALLLGDSALYLCASSPVQGDNEKLFFGSGTQLSVL.

The chain carries TRBV19 and TRBJ1-2; 12 nucleotides agree with TRBD1. The CDR3 sequence is 14 residues long. The J segment lost 8 bases and the V segment lost 6 bases, leaving 7 bases of the junction unmatched. Per germline, CDR1 LNHDA and CDR2 SQIVND (reference sequence). CDR3 region: CASRSGQGAQGYTF. CDR3 in DNA: TGTGCCAGTAGATCGGGACAGGGGGCGCAGGGCTACACCTTC.

The genes are TRBV11-3 and TRBJ2-3; possibly TRBD1 for D (6 bases). There are 14 residues in the CDR3. Between the trimmed V and J ends, which lost 5 bases and 5 bases, there was a span of 14 bases. Germline CDR1 SGHNT, CDR2 YENEEA. The DNA of the CDR3 is TGTGCCAGCAGCCCCTTGGGGGCCGGAGATACGCAGTATTTT. It specifies CASSPLGAGDTQYF.

The chain combines TRBV3-1 (or the pseudogene TRBV3-2) with TRBJ2-3; 11 bases match TRBD2. The CDR3 has 15 amino acids. V was pared by 1 base and J by 5 bases, with 2 bases of the junction left unmatched. CDR1 and CDR2 (germline): LGHDT, YNNKEL (reference sequence). CDR3 DNA: TGTGCCAGCAGCCAAGGGCTAGCGGGGGGAGATACGCAGTATTTT. This encodes CASSQGLAGGDTQYF.

The chain has TRBV6-6 and TRBJ2-7; 7 bases agree with TRBD1. V lost 6 bases and J lost 4; bases outside the gene matches: 12. This CDR3 is built from 15 residues. Germline V lookup: CDR1 MNHNY, CDR2 SVGAGI (reference sequence). The chain's CDR3 is CASRFDREPLYEQYF. DNA of the CDR3: TGTGCCAGCAGATTCGACAGGGAACCCCTTTACGAGCAGTACTTC.

This clone appeared once. The J gene is TRBJ1-1, the V gene TRBV7-9, with D uncertain. This CDR3 region has 13 residues. Deletions cut 1 base from V and 7 bases from J, with 10 bases between. The germline CDR1 and CDR2 sequences are SEHNR and FQNEAQ (reference sequence). In nucleotides, the CDR3 is TGTGCCAGCAGCTTAGGAGGGTCTAGTGAAGCTTTCTTT. Its protein product is CASSLGGSSEAFF.

This clone was counted a few times. The chain couples TRBV9 to TRBJ2-2; 9 bases match TRBD1. The CDR3 is 18 amino acids. Germline V lookup: CDR1 SGDLS, CDR2 YYNGEE. The V gene end was trimmed by 4 bases and the J gene end by 5 bases; junction bases not matched to a gene: 15. CDR3 bases: TGTGCCAGCAGCCCGATGCTGTTCGGACAGGGGACAACCGGGGAGCTGTTTTTT. Translating it yields CASSPMLFGQGTTGELFF.

V usage is TRBV11-2 and J usage is TRBJ2-2, with TRBD2 matching 8 bases. The V segment lost 5 bases and the J segment 4 bases; nucleotides outside the gene matches: 15. The length of the CDR3 is 18 residues. Germline V gene lookup returns CDR1 SGHAT and CDR2 FQNNGV. For the CDR3, the DNA is TGTGCCAGCAGCCCACGCCCGGGCGGGGGGTGGTCCACCGGGGAGCTGTTTTTT. This gives the protein CASSPRPGGGWSTGELFF.

This clone has only a few counts. V and J are TRBV7-9 and TRBJ2-7; 7 nucleotides align to TRBD2. The V gene end was trimmed by 5 bases and the J gene end by 6 bases; junction bases not matched to a gene: 7. The germline V gene has CDR1 SEHNR and CDR2 FQNEAQ (reference sequence). The CDR3 is made up of 13 amino acids. CDR3: CASSPGGISEQYF. In DNA form, the CDR3 reads TGTGCCAGCAGCCCCGGGGGGATATCCGAGCAGTACTTC.

Only a few counts were recorded for this clone. V is TRBV19 and J is TRBJ1-2, with D perhaps matching TRBD1 (6 bases). Germline V gives CDR1 LNHDA, CDR2 SQIVND (reference sequence). CDR3 length: 15 residues. V was shortened by 8 bases and J by 4 bases, with 20 bases between the two germline ends. The CDR3 coding sequence is TGTGCCAGTTCACCCTCGCCCCTAGGGGGCTATGGCTACACCTTC. This encodes CASSPSPLGGYGYTF.

V is TRBV7-9 and J is TRBJ1-5; 9 nucleotides match TRBD1. V gave up 1 base and J gave up 0 bases; unmatched junction bases: 1. This CDR3 spans 16 amino acids. CDR1 SEHNR and CDR2 FQNEAQ come from the germline V gene (reference sequence). The CDR3 spells CASSLEDRGSNQPQHF. The CDR3 region has the DNA TGTGCCAGCAGCTTAGAGGACAGGGGTAGCAATCAGCCCCAGCATTTT.

The J gene is TRBJ1-2, the V gene TRBV2; perhaps TRBD1 as D (6 bases). This CDR3 is built from 11 residues. V was cut by 4 bases and J by 7 bases, with 7 bases left in between. Germline V gene lookup returns CDR1 SNHLY and CDR2 FYNNEI. The chain's CDR3 is CASSGGGGYTF. The DNA of the CDR3 is TGTGCCAGCAGTGGAGGGGGTGGCTACACCTTC.

CDR3 loop: CASSAGEAVRAFF. As DNA, the CDR3 is TGTGCCAGCAGTGCGGGGGAGGCAGTTAGGGCTTTCTTT. The V and J genes are TRBV7-9 and TRBJ1-1, with D possibly being TRBD1 (5 bases). The length of the CDR3 is 13 residues. Trimming removed 6 bases from V and 11 bases from J, with 19 bases in between. CDR1 is SEHNR and CDR2 is FQNEAQ in the germline V gene (reference sequence).

V usage is TRBV5-1 and J usage is TRBJ2-3; 8 bases map to TRBD2. The CDR3 consists of 17 residues. The V gene end was trimmed by 2 bases and the J gene end by 6 bases; junction bases not matched to a gene: 14. Germline lookup yields CDR1 SGHRS and CDR2 YFSETQ. DNA for the CDR3: TGCGCCAGCAGCTTACGTAGCGGGACCCGCCCCGTGGATACGCAGTATTTT. It codes for CASSLRSGTRPVDTQYF.